This passage covers 14 T cell receptor beta chains from one sample sequenced in a study of T cell responses to AZD1222 COVID-19 vaccine. The protocol was immunoSEQ multiplex PCR, while the TCRdb copy is restricted to in-frame clones and leaves out a portion. The sample carries 150,000 or so clones, approximately 93% recorded once. The sample here was peripheral blood, taken on day 0 of MenACWY control vaccination. All receptors derive from an adult in good health.

The CDR3 is CASSFGGGVYQPQHF. The CDR3 bases are TGTGCCAGCAGTTTCGGGGGTGGTGTATACCAGCCCCAGCATTTT. The rearrangement uses TRBV27 and TRBJ1-5, with D possibly TRBD1 on 5 matching bases. This CDR3 region has 15 residues. V lost 3 bases and J lost 7, with 16 bases in between. Germline assignment: CDR1 MNHEY and CDR2 SMNVEV (reference sequence).

The V and J genes are TRBV28 and TRBJ1-1, with a tentative D call TRBD1 (6 bases). This CDR3 region has 15 residues. Germline-derived CDR1 and CDR2 are MDHEN and SYDVKM. V gave up 6 bases and J gave up 0 bases, with 14 bases separating them. The CDR3 nucleotides read TGTGCCAGCAGCCAGCTGGACAGATTGAACACTGAAGCTTTCTTT. Translation: CASSQLDRLNTEAFF.

The chain is built from TRBV4-3 and TRBJ2-1; D possibly matches TRBD1 or TRBD2 (5 bases each). V gave up 5 bases and J gave up 5 bases, with 13 bases separating them. The germline gives CDR1 LGHNA, CDR2 YSLEER. CDR3 length: 14 amino acids. Here the CDR3 reads CASSTILGDNEQFF. The CDR3 coding sequence is TGCGCCAGCAGCACGATCTTGGGGGACAATGAGCAGTTCTTC.

This chain links TRBV3-1 (or the pseudogene TRBV3-2) with TRBJ1-1; D gene ambiguous. The germline V gene encodes CDR1 LGHDT and CDR2 YNNKEL (reference sequence). CDR3 size: 12 residues. V was trimmed by 0 bases and J by 7 bases, leaving 6 bases between them. In DNA form, the CDR3 reads TGTGCCAGCAGCCAAGATGACATTGAAGCTTTCTTT. Its translation is CASSQDDIEAFF.

The chain recombines TRBV3-1 (or the pseudogene TRBV3-2) with TRBJ1-4, with D unresolved. V was clipped by 3 bases and J by 8 bases, with 7 bases between them. The CDR3 is made up of 12 amino acids. In germline, CDR1 is LGHDT, CDR2 YNNKEL (reference sequence). The CDR3 loop is CASSQNNEKLFF. CDR3 bases: TGTGCCAGCAGCCAGAATAACGAAAAACTGTTTTTT.

This clone was observed once. The J gene is TRBJ1-6, the V gene TRBV4-2; 9 bases line up with TRBD1. The germline CDR1 and CDR2 sequences are LGHNA and YNFKEQ. Unmatched junction bases numbered 4, after V lost 3 bases and J lost 7 bases. The CDR3 extends over 15 amino acids. As DNA, the CDR3 is TGTGCCAGCAGCCATCCCGGGACAGGGAATTCACCCCTCCACTTT. The encoded protein is CASSHPGTGNSPLHF.

The rearrangement links TRBV5-6 to TRBJ1-2; 11 bases line up with TRBD1. Per germline, CDR1 SGHDT and CDR2 YYEEEE. Unmatched junction bases numbered 6, after V lost 4 bases and J lost 7 bases. The CDR3 loop spans 14 amino acids. CDR3 bases: TGTGCCAGCAGCCCCGGACAGGGGGCGGTTGGCTACACCTTC. Amino acid sequence: CASSPGQGAVGYTF.

The chain recombines TRBV6-5 with TRBJ2-1, with TRBD2 identical over 10 bases. Germline values: CDR1 MNHEY, CDR2 SVGAGI. V was clipped by 6 bases and J by 6 bases; unmatched bases: 5. CDR3 size: 14 residues. The CDR3 DNA reads TGTGCCAGCAGCGAGGCTAGCGGGGGCAATGAGCAGTTCTTC. It codes for CASSEASGGNEQFF.

The chain combines TRBV15 with TRBJ1-2; D unclear. This CDR3 comprises 14 residues. Germline V CDR1 and CDR2: LNHNV, YYDKDF (reference sequence). V was shortened by 0 bases and J by 3 bases, with 8 bases between the two germline ends. CDR3: CATSRDGVYYGYTF. The CDR3, as DNA: TGTGCCACCAGCAGAGATGGGGTTTACTATGGCTACACCTTC.

The J gene is TRBJ1-2, the V gene TRBV11-2, with D perhaps matching TRBD1 (6 bases). Germline CDR1 reads SGHAT; CDR2 reads FQNNGV. The CDR3 totals 13 residues. V was clipped by 5 bases and J by 2 bases, with 9 bases between them. The CDR3 here is CASSRQVNYGYTF. Here the CDR3 DNA reads TGTGCCAGCAGCAGACAGGTGAACTATGGCTACACCTTC.

The V gene is TRBV28, the J gene TRBJ2-5, with TRBD2 identical over 8 bases. V was pared by 4 bases and J by 9 bases, with 4 bases of the junction left unmatched. The V gene's germline CDR1 is MDHEN and CDR2 SYDVKM. The CDR3 length is 12 residues. The CDR3: CASSSPGRAQYF. In DNA, the CDR3 is TGTGCCAGCAGTTCCCCCGGGAGGGCCCAGTACTTC.

The rearrangement links TRBV12-3 or TRBV12-4 to TRBJ1-1, with D unresolved. Trimming shortened V by 2 bases and J by 4 bases, and 8 bases separated the two germline ends. The CDR3 is 13 residues long. The CDR3 DNA follows: TGTGCCAGCAGTTTATTGCTCGGCACTGAAGCTTTCTTT. It specifies CASSLLLGTEAFF.

The chain employs TRBV24-1 and TRBJ1-1; D uncertain. V was pared by 2 bases and J by 4 bases, with 4 bases between. The length of the CDR3 is 12 residues. Germline V CDR1 and CDR2: KGHDR, SFDVKD. The chain's CDR3 is CATSDWSTEAFF. CDR3 DNA sequence: TGTGCCACCAGTGATTGGAGCACTGAAGCTTTCTTT.

This clone was counted a few times. The chain couples TRBV4-1 to TRBJ2-1, with 7 bases fitting TRBD2. The germline V gene encodes CDR1 MGHRA and CDR2 YSYEKL. CDR3 length: 18 residues. The trim removed 0 bases at V and 0 bases at J, leaving 8 bases unmatched. The CDR3 nucleotides are TGCGCCAGCAGCCAAGAACCACTAGCGCCTAGCTCCTACAATGAGCAGTTCTTC. It codes for CASSQEPLAPSSYNEQFF.